The clone carrying this TCR beta chain has only one observation. Its target is not known. This specimen belongs to a study of neoadjuvant anti-PD-1 for oral cavity cancer. Study-level background: Before surgery, most patients got three to four biweekly 3 mg/kg nivolumab doses. Patients without progression received a fourth nivolumab dose around day 43, then surgical resection on days 50-56.

Findings of the study overall: Higher pretreatment Treg/Th17 ratios tracked higher pretreatment blood clonality.

The length of the CDR3 is 13 residues. Germline V gene lookup returns CDR1 SGHRS and CDR2 YFSETQ. V lost 3 bases and J lost 5, with 11 bases in between. This table comes from immunoSEQ multiplex PCR, and its TCRdb copy is limited to in-frame clones, with some not included. The sample holds about 79,000 clones, around 80% seen once. Source: PBMCs, taken before nivolumab (anti-PD-1) treatment. The chain has TRBV5-1 and TRBJ1-2; perhaps TRBD1 as D (6 bases). This clonotype originated in a person aged 35-79 years with oral cavity squamous cell carcinoma. CDR3 in amino acids: CASSWTVSYGYTF. DNA of the CDR3: TGCGCCAGCAGCTGGACAGTTTCTTATGGCTACACCTTC.